The present entry profiles one T cell receptor (beta chain) with its context. Its antigen remains undetermined. No quality values exist for individual bases; no much larger clone is one base distant. CDR1 and CDR2, per the germline V gene (reference sequence), are SGHNT and YYREEE. Including the terminal cysteine and phenylalanine, the CDR3 comprises 12 residues. CDR3 DNA is the only sequence kept; it has 36 bases, read in frame from the first base. V loses 3 bases, J loses 10 bases, and the germline ends lie 13 bases apart. Genomic DNA was extracted from sorted cells for sequencing of the TCRbeta CDR3 region. The immunoSEQ Assay was used for sequencing of TCRbeta CDR3 regions. Drawn from immuneACCESS, this table holds only the in-frame rearrangements with V and J called that TCRdb kept. Clones are partly lost; checked studies trace under half to an unresolved V gene and leave the rest unexplained. The sample table lists about 28,000 clones, around four fifths of them with a count of one. The ten largest clones add up to around 10% of the sample.

This sample was taken from a study of OX40 agonist ivuxolimab in advanced cancers. Describing the broader study: Ivuxolimab, which targeted the costimulatory receptor OX40 (CD134), was an agonistic, fully human IgG2 monoclonal antibody. Among the roughly 50 dose-escalation patients, some 20 had hepatocellular carcinoma, approximately 15 melanoma, 9 renal cell carcinoma and 9 head and neck cancer. Intravenous ivuxolimab was administered to patients every 2 weeks at six dose levels: 0.01, 0.1, 0.3, 1.5, 3 and 10 mg/kg. Partial responses occurred in three dose-escalation patients, of whom one had hepatocellular carcinoma and two had cutaneous melanoma. The monotherapy dose-escalation portion (N of about 50 patients) of the phase I ivuxolimab trial is reported in the paper. The point of sequencing TCRbeta in the periphery was to test whether ivuxolimab changed TCR sequence diversity and drove clonal T-cell expansion. Prior anti-PD-1, anti-PD-L1 or anti-CTLA-4 therapy was permitted, and less than 45% of dose-escalation patients had received checkpoint inhibitors. The dose-escalation cohort was roughly 83% male with a mean age of roughly 62 years, ranging from roughly 23 to 90. Broader findings and caveats from the paper: In the 0.1-3.0 mg/kg groups, partial responders had among the lowest normalized peripheral clonal expansion, particularly in CD8+ T cells. The antigen specificity of the peripheral T cells that underwent clonal expansion was not determined. Low levels of normalized T-cell clonal expansion were also shown by some nonresponding patients. At doses from 0.1 to 3.0 mg/kg, clonal expansion was seen in both CD4+ and CD8+ blood T cells between baseline and week 6. After ivuxolimab, expanded clones were on average more numerous among CD8+ T cells than among CD4+ T cells.

Patients with a history of autoimmune disease or receiving systemic immunosuppression were excluded from the trial. In every dose cohort, peripheral blood was drawn for TCR sequencing at baseline, cycle 4 day 1, and cycle 7 day 1. The samples were taken from a phase I, first-in-human, multicenter, open-label dose-escalation trial of ivuxolimab. The trial enrolled adults with locally advanced or metastatic head and neck squamous cell, hepatocellular, melanoma or renal cell carcinoma. Before TCR sequencing, CD4+ and CD8+ T cells were separately sorted from peripheral blood. The receptor was derived from an adult with an advanced solid tumor such as melanoma, head and neck, liver or kidney cancer. The chain uses TRBV5-4 and TRBJ1-1, with no reliable assignment of the D segment. The sequenced sample was CD4+ or CD8+ T cells sorted from blood, obtained in a trial of the OX40 agonist ivuxolimab. The CDR3 reads CASSSAASTAFF. DNA sequence: TGTGCCAGCAGCTCCGCGGCCTCTACAGCTTTCTTT.